The 12 T cell receptor beta chains reported below all come from one sample, sequenced in a study of cytomegalovirus exposure and HLA in healthy donors. Use of 60 Vbeta and 13 Jbeta primers characterized the PCR. This table comes from immunoSEQ multiplex PCR, and its TCRdb copy is limited to in-frame clones, with some not included. The profile shows just under 250,000 clones, roughly 80% of them singletons. The sequenced sample consisted of PBMCs. The receptor set was obtained from a woman aged 40-49 years in good health and CMV-seropositive.

V gene TRBV2 combines with J gene TRBJ1-3, with D possibly matching TRBD1 (6 bases). Trimming removed 8 bases at V and 2 bases at J, with 19 bases between. The CDR3 loop spans 16 amino acids. Germline CDR1 and CDR2: SNHLY and FYNNEI. CDR3 sequence (DNA): TGTGCCAGCCAGGGGCGCCTGGGGGTGACTGGAAACACCATATATTTT. Translation gives CASQGRLGVTGNTIYF.

This chain joins TRBV30 and TRBJ2-1, with 7 bases fitting TRBD2. Germline CDR1 GTSNPN, CDR2 SVGIG (reference sequence). The CDR3 covers 13 residues. V shed 0 bases, J shed 8 bases, and the junction held 4 bases outside the gene matches. CDR3 loop: CAWSVERGHEQFF. The CDR3 coding sequence is TGTGCCTGGAGTGTAGAGCGGGGTCATGAGCAGTTCTTC.

The chain is built from TRBV9 and TRBJ2-7; TRBD2 aligns across 8 bases. V was pared by 0 bases and J by 2 bases, with 7 bases of the junction left unmatched. The CDR3 has 16 residues. The germline V gene has CDR1 SGDLS and CDR2 YYNGEE. The DNA of the CDR3 is TGTGCCAGCAGCGTAGGTCAACTAGCGGCAACCTACGAGCAGTACTTC. Translated: CASSVGQLAATYEQYF.

This chain links TRBV4-2 with TRBJ1-3; no firm D call. V lost 1 base to trimming and J lost 2 bases, with 9 bases between them. The CDR3 loop spans 15 amino acids. CDR1 and CDR2 from the germline V gene are LGHNA and YNFKEQ. In DNA, the CDR3 is TGTGCCAGCAGCCAAGGTGCAGGTACTGGAAACACCATATATTTT. Protein product: CASSQGAGTGNTIYF.

The chain employs TRBV9 and TRBJ1-2; 7 bases map to TRBD1. The CDR3 covers 14 residues. Germline V gene sequence: CDR1 SGDLS, CDR2 YYNGEE. Trimming at V came to 4 bases and at J to 5 bases, leaving 8 bases not matched to a gene. The CDR3 DNA is TGTGCCAGCAGCCAAACAGGGGCACGGTATGGCTACACCTTC. Amino acids: CASSQTGARYGYTF.

This rearrangement joins TRBV11-2 to TRBJ1-3; possibly TRBD1 for D (5 bases). The V gene's germline CDR1 is SGHAT and CDR2 FQNNGV. V was clipped by 3 bases and J by 0 bases, with 6 bases between them. The CDR3 sequence is 14 residues long. CDR3 nucleotide sequence: TGTGCCAGCAGCTTCGGGGGCTCTGGAAACACCATATATTTT. It is translated as CASSFGGSGNTIYF.

V is TRBV7-2 and J is TRBJ1-5; D gene ambiguous. V was trimmed by 5 bases and J by 6 bases, leaving 14 bases between them. The germline V gene encodes CDR1 SGHTA and CDR2 FQGNSA. This CDR3 spans 14 amino acids. CDR3 region: CASSPGGSGQPQHF. CDR3 sequence (DNA): TGTGCCAGCAGCCCAGGCGGGTCGGGTCAGCCCCAGCATTTT.

The rearrangement links TRBV30 to TRBJ1-5; 9 bases map to TRBD1. The junction had 4 bases not matched to a gene; V was cut back by 2 bases and J by 2 bases. The CDR3 is 15 amino acids. Looked up from germline, CDR1 is GTSNPN and CDR2 is SVGIG (reference sequence). As DNA, the CDR3 is TGTGCCTGGAGTTCGGGACAGGGCCGCAATCAGCCCCAGCATTTT. Protein product: CAWSSGQGRNQPQHF.

The CDR3 here is CASSPRSQGDTGELFF. CDR3 DNA sequence: TGTGCCAGCTCACCACGGTCCCAGGGGGACACCGGGGAGCTGTTTTTT. This rearrangement joins TRBV18 to TRBJ2-2, with 7 nucleotides matching TRBD1. Trimming at V came to 1 base and at J to 3 bases, leaving 5 bases not matched to a gene. The CDR3 is made up of 16 amino acids. Germline values: CDR1 KGHSH, CDR2 LQKENI.

The chain recombines TRBV19 with TRBJ2-6, with D uncertain. Trimming shortened V by 3 bases and J by 1 base, and 7 bases separated the two germline ends. Germline loops: CDR1 LNHDA, CDR2 SQIVND (reference sequence). The CDR3 consists of 15 residues. The CDR3 nucleotides read TGTGCCAGTAGTATTCAAACATCTGGGGCCAACGTCCTGACTTTC. This encodes CASSIQTSGANVLTF.

This clone was observed a handful of times. The V call is TRBV18, the J call TRBJ2-1; D not resolved. Germline V gene lookup returns CDR1 KGHSH and CDR2 LQKENI. This CDR3 has 11 amino acids. V shed 4 bases and J shed 7 bases, with 5 bases lying between them. The CDR3 coding sequence is TGTGCCAGCTCACTCTTAAATGAGCAGTTCTTC. The encoded protein is CASSLLNEQFF. Looking up the rest from reference TRBV18 and TRBJ2-1 gives the full variable domain: NAGVMQNPRHLVRRRGQEARLRCSPMKGHSHVYWYRQLPEEGLKFMVYLQKENIIDESGMPKERFSAEFPKEGPSILRIQQVVRGDSAAYFCASSLLNEQFFGPGTRLTVL.

The chain uses TRBV29-1 and TRBJ2-1; D may be TRBD2 (7 bases). Trimming removed 8 bases at V and 2 bases at J, with 19 bases between. There are 15 residues in the CDR3. Germline V gene sequence: CDR1 SQVTM, CDR2 ANQGSEA. DNA of the CDR3: TGCAGCCTCGTTGGGTGGGGGGGGCCCTACAATGAGCAGTTCTTC. It yields the protein CSLVGWGGPYNEQFF.